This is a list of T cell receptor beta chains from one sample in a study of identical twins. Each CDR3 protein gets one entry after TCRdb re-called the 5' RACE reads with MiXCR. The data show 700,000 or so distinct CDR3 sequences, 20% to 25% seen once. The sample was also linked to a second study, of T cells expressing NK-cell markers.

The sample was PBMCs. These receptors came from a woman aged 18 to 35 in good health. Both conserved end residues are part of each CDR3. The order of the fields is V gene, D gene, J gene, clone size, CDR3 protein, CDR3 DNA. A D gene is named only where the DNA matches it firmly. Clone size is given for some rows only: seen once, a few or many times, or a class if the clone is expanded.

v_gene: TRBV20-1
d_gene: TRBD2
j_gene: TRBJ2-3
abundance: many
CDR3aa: CSASGTSGSTDTQYF
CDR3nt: TGCAGTGCTAGCGGAACTAGCGGCAGCACAGATACGCAGTATTTT

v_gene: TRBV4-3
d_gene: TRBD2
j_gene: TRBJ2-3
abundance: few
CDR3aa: CASSRGSGLAGGEDTQYF
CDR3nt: TGCGCCAGCAGTCGAGGTTCCGGACTAGCGGGAGGGGAGGATACGCAGTATTTT

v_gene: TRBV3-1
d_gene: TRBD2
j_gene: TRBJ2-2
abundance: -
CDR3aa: CASSPTTGLVGEELFF
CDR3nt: TGTGCCAGCAGCCCCACGACCGGACTAGTTGGCGAGGAGCTGTTTTTT

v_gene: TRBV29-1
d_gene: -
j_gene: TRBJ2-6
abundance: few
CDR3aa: CSVLTAGANVLTF
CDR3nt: TGCAGCGTTCTTACGGCTGGGGCCAACGTCCTGACTTTC

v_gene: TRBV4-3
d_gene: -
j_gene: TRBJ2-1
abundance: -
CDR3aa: CASSRRIAVPYNEQFF
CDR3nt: TGCGCCAGCAGCCGAAGGATAGCGGTACCCTACAATGAGCAGTTCTTC

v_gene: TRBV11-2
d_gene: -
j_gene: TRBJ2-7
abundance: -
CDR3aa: CASSLEYTRDEQYF
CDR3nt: TGTGCCAGCAGCTTAGAATACACCAGGGACGAGCAGTACTTC

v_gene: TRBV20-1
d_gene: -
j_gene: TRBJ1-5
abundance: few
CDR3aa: CSAQGLNQPQHF
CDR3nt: TGCAGTGCCCAGGGTTTAAATCAGCCCCAGCATTTT

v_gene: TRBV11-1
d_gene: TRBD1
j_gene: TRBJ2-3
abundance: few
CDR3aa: CASSKSGTGVPSTDTQYF
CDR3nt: TGTGCCAGCAGCAAATCCGGGACAGGGGTTCCGAGCACAGATACGCAGTATTTT

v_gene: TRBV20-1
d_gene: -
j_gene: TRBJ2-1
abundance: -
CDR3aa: CSAVLIYNEQFF
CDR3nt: TGCAGTGCGGTACTCATTTACAATGAGCAGTTCTTC

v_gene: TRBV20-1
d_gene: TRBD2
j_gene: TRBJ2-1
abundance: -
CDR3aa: CSATSAPSSYNEQFF
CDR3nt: TGCAGTGCAACTAGCGCGCCGAGCTCCTACAATGAGCAGTTCTTC

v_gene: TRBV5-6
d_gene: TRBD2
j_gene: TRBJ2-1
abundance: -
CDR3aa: CASSLGTGTSPSFFKQFF
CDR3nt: TGTGCCAGCAGCTTAGGCACCGGGACTAGTCCTTCCTTCTTTAAGCAGTTCTTC

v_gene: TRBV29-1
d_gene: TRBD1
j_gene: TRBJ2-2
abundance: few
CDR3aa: CSVRPGQYTGELFF
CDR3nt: TGCAGCGTTCGACCGGGACAGTACACCGGGGAGCTGTTTTTT

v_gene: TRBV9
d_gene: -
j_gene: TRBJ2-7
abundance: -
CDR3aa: CASSASGGGYEQYF
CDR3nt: TGTGCCAGCAGCGCGAGTGGGGGCGGGTACGAGCAGTACTTC

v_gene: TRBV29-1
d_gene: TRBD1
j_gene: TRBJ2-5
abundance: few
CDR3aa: CSVDTGGEETQYF
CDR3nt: TGCAGCGTTGACACAGGGGGCGAAGAGACCCAGTACTTC

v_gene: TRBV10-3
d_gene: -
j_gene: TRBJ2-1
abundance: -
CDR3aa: CAISESRGLNEQFF
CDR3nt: TGTGCCATCAGTGAGTCGAGAGGGCTGAATGAGCAGTTCTTC

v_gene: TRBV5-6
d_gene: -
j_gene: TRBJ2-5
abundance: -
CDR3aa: CASSFGTASQYF
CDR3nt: TGTGCCAGCAGCTTCGGAACGGCGTCCCAGTACTTC

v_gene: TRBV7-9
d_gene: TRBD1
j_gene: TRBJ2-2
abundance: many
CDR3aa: CASSLGRDRGPTGELFF
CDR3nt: TGTGCCAGCAGCTTAGGGCGGGACAGGGGCCCTACCGGGGAGCTGTTTTTT

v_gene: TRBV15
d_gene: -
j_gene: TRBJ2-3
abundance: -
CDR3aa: CATSREAILRGLVADTQYF
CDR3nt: TGTGCCACCAGCAGAGAAGCGATTCTTCGGGGGCTGGTGGCAGATACGCAGTACTTT

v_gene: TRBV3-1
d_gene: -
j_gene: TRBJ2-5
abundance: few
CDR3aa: CASSQDGAGAQGTQYF
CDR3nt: TGTGCCAGCAGCCAAGATGGCGCAGGAGCCCAGGGGACCCAGTACTTC

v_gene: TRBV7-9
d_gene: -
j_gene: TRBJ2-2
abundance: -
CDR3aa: CASSLARVPTGELFF
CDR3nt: TGTGCCAGCAGCTTAGCGAGGGTACCCACCGGGGAGCTGTTTTTT

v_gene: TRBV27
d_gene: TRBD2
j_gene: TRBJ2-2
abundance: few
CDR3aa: CASSLSGGGTGELFF
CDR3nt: TGTGCCAGCAGTTTATCGGGGGGAGGGACCGGGGAGCTGTTTTTT

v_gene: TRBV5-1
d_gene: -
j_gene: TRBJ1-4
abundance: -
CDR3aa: CASSFQGLTNEKLFF
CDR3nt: TGCGCCAGCAGCTTCCAGGGTCTGACTAATGAAAAACTGTTTTTT

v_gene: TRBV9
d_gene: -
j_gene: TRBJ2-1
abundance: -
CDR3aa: CASGPTFDNEQFF
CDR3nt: TGTGCCAGCGGCCCCACCTTTGACAATGAGCAGTTCTTC

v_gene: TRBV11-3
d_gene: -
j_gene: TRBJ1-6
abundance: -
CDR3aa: CDSSPGLPSRYNSPLHF
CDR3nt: TGTGACAGCAGCCCGGGGCTCCCCTCCCGCTATAATTCACCCCTCCACTTT

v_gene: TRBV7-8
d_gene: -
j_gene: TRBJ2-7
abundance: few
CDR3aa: CASSLNGISYEQYF
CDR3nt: TGTGCCAGCAGCTTAAACGGGATCTCCTACGAGCAGTACTTC

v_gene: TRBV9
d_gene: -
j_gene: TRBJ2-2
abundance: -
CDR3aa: CASSVLVNTGELFF
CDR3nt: TGTGCCAGCAGCGTACTCGTGAACACCGGGGAGCTGTTTTTT

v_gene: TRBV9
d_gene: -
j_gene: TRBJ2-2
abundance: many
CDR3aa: CASSVGGWELFF
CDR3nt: TGTGCCAGCAGCGTCGGGGGCTGGGAGCTGTTTTTT

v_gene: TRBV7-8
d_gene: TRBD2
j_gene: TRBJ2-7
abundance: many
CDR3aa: CASSHHGGDSYEQYF
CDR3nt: TGTGCCAGCAGCCACCATGGGGGGGACTCCTACGAGCAGTACTTC

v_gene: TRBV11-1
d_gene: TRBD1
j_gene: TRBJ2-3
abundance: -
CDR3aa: CASSLASLGDRARWTQYF
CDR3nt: TGTGCCAGCAGCTTAGCGAGCCTTGGGGACAGGGCCCGTTGGACGCAGTATTTT

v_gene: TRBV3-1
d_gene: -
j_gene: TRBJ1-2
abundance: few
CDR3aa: CASSQEGLGHQTNYGYTF
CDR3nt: TGTGCCAGCAGCCAAGAAGGTCTGGGACACCAGACTAACTATGGCTACACCTTC

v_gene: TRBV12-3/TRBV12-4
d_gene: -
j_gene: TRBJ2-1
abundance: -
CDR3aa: CASTPEEFINEQFF
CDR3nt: TGTGCCAGCACTCCCGAGGAGTTTATCAATGAGCAGTTCTTC

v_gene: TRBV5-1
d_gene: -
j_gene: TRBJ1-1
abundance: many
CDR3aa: CASSREGTEFRNAEAFF
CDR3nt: TGCGCCAGCAGCCGCGAGGGTACGGAGTTTCGAAACGCTGAAGCTTTCTTT

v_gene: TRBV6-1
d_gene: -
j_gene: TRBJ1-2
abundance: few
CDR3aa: CASSQKWRHGYTF
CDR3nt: TGTGCCAGCAGTCAGAAGTGGAGGCACGGCTACACCTTC

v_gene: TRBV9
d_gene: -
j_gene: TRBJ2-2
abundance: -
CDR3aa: CASSVEALAGELFF
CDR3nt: TGTGCCAGCAGCGTAGAAGCCCTAGCCGGGGAGCTGTTTTTT

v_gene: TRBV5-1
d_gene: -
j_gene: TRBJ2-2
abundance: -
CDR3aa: CASSDATNTGELFF
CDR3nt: TGCGCCAGCAGCGACGCAACTAACACCGGGGAGCTGTTTTTT

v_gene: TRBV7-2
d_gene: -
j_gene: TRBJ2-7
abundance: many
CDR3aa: CASSLARPYEQYF
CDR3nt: TGTGCCAGCAGCTTAGCGCGCCCCTACGAGCAGTACTTC

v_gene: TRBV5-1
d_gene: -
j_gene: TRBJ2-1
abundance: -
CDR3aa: CASSFSPQGSYNEQFF
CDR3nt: TGCGCCAGCAGCTTCAGTCCCCAGGGGTCCTACAATGAGCAGTTCTTC

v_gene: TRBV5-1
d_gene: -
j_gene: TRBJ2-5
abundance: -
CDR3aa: CASSFKEQETQYF
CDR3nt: TGCGCCAGCAGCTTTAAGGAACAAGAGACCCAGTACTTC

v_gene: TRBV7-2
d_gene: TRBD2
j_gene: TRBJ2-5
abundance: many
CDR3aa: CASSLAGTSRETQYF
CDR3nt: TGTGCCAGCAGCTTAGCGGGGACTAGCCGAGAGACCCAGTACTTC

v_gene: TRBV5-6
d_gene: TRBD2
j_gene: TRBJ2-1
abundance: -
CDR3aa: CASSLGGSPRREQFF
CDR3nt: TGTGCCAGCAGCTTGGGCGGGAGCCCAAGGCGTGAGCAGTTCTTC

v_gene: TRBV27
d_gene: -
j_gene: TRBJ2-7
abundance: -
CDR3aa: CASSLIPELEQYF
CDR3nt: TGTGCCAGCAGTCTCATTCCAGAGTTGGAGCAGTACTTC

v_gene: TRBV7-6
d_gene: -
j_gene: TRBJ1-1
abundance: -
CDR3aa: CASSSPGDVTEAFF
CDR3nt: TGTGCCAGCAGCTCCCCGGGGGACGTAACTGAAGCTTTCTTT

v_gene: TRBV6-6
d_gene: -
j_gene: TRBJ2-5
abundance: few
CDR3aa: CASSYSLGETQYF
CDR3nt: TGTGCCAGCAGTTACTCGCTGGGAGAGACCCAGTACTTC

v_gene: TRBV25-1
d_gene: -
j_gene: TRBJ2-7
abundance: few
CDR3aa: CASRTVPYEQYF
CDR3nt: TGTGCCAGCCGAACAGTCCCCTACGAGCAGTACTTC

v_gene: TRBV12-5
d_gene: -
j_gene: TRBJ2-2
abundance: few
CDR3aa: CASGPSDYPYTGELFF
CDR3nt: TGTGCTAGTGGTCCGTCGGATTATCCGTACACCGGGGAGCTGTTTTTT

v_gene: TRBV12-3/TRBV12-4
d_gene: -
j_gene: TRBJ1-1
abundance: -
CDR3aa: CASSLFSIGTEAFF
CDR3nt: TGTGCCAGCAGTTTATTCAGCATTGGGACTGAAGCTTTCTTT

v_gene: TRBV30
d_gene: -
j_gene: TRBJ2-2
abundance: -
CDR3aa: CAWSASEVPGELFF
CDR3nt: TGTGCCTGGAGCGCTTCAGAGGTCCCCGGGGAGCTGTTTTTT

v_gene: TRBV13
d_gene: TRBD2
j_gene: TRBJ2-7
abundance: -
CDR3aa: CASSKAGEMSEQYF
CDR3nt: TGTGCCAGCAGCAAAGCGGGAGAGATGTCCGAGCAGTACTTC

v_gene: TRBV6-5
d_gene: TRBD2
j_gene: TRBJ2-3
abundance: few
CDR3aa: CASSYSYGGGDTQYF
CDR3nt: TGTGCCAGCAGTTACTCTTACGGGGGGGGAGATACGCAGTATTTT

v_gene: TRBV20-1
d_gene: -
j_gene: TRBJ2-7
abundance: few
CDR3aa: CSARRGGFDEQYF
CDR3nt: TGCAGTGCCAGGAGGGGGGGGTTCGACGAGCAGTACTTC

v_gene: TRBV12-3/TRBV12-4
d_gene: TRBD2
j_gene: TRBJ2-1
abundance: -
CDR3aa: CASTHPSGAINEQFF
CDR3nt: TGTGCCAGCACCCATCCTAGCGGGGCCATCAATGAGCAGTTCTTC

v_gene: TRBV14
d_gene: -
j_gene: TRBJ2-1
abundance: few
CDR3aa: CASSRSGRNEQFF
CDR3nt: TGTGCCAGCAGCCGGTCAGGTCGGAATGAGCAGTTCTTC

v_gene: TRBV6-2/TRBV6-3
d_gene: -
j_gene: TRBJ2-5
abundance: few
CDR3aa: CASSYGQRRETQYF
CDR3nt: TGTGCCAGCAGTTACGGCCAGCGTCGTGAGACCCAGTACTTC

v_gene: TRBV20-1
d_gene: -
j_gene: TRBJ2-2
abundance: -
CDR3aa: CSAEGYTGELFF
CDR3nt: TGCAGTGCCGAAGGATACACCGGGGAGCTGTTTTTT

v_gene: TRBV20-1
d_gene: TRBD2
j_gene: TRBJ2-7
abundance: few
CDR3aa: CSARPGLGYEQYF
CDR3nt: TGCAGTGCTAGACCGGGACTAGGCTACGAGCAGTACTTC

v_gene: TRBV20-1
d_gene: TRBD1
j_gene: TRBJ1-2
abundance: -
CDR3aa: CSAVRGSLEGYTF
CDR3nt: TGCAGTGCTGTCAGGGGGTCTTTAGAAGGCTACACCTTC

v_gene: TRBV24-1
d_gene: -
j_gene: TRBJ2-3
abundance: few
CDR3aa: CATSPGRLSTDTQYF
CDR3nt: TGTGCCACCAGCCCCGGACGGCTTAGCACAGATACGCAGTATTTT

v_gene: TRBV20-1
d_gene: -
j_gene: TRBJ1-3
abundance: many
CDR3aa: CSALATSGNTIYF
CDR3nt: TGCAGTGCCTTAGCCACCTCTGGAAACACCATATATTTT